The 30 T cell receptor beta chains given below trace back to one sample, sequenced in a study of T-cell memory formation after mild COVID-19. Each CDR3 protein gets one entry after TCRdb re-called the 5' RACE reads with MiXCR. The sample carries 300,000 to 400,000 distinct CDR3 sequences, over 10% recorded once. Sequencing was performed on PBMCs or a T cell subset sorted from them (not recorded which). These receptors originate from a man aged 18 to 30 who had mild COVID-19 (a few samples of this study predate the infection). Cell type and time point are not known.

This clonotype was detected a few times. The genes are TRBV5-1 and TRBJ1-4; 9 bases are shared with TRBD1. Germline CDR1 is SGHRS and CDR2 is YFSETQ. Losses at the gene ends were 0 bases for V and 8 bases for J; bases not matched to a gene: 8. The CDR3 has 16 amino acids. CDR3 in amino acids: CASSLALGTGYEKLFF. As DNA, the CDR3 is TGCGCCAGCAGCTTGGCCCTCGGGACAGGGTACGAAAAACTGTTTTTT.

As DNA, the CDR3 is TGTGCCACCAGGAGGAGCGAGAGCTCCTACGAGCAGTACGTC. Translation: CATRRSESSYEQYV. The chain recombines TRBV15 with TRBJ2-7, with D unclear. The germline CDR1 and CDR2 sequences are LNHNV and YYDKDF (reference sequence). The V gene lost 6 bases and the J gene lost 0 bases, with 12 bases spanning the gap. The CDR3 spans 14 residues.

In this sample, this clonotype turned up many times. The CDR3 DNA is TGTGCCAGCAGCTTAAAAGCGGTCAACTACGAGCAGTACTTC. Residues: CASSLKAVNYEQYF. This chain joins TRBV7-6 and TRBJ2-7; possibly TRBD2 for D (5 bases). Trimming removed 2 bases at V and 3 bases at J, with 11 bases between. CDR1 and CDR2 from the germline V gene are SGHVS and FNYEAQ. The CDR3 is 14 amino acids.

CDR3 sequence: CASSFASGGHEQFF. The CDR3 nucleotides read TGTGCCAGCAGCTTCGCTAGCGGGGGCCATGAGCAGTTCTTC. This sequence joins TRBV7-6 and TRBJ2-1, with TRBD2 matching over 10 bases. Germline assignment: CDR1 SGHVS and CDR2 FNYEAQ. This CDR3 spans 14 amino acids. V dropped 3 bases and J dropped 8; count of bases not matched to a gene: 4. The full variable domain, with the rest looked up from reference TRBV7-6 and TRBJ2-1, is GAGVSQSPRYKVTKRGQDVALRCDPISGHVSLYWYRQALGQGPEFLTYFNYEAQQDKSGLPNDRFSAERPEGSISTLTIQRTEQRDSAMYRCASSFASGGHEQFFGPGTRLTVL.

This clonotype showed up just a few times. This rearrangement joins TRBV11-2 to TRBJ2-3; D unclear. Trimming shortened V by 4 bases and J by 4 bases, and 15 bases separated the two germline ends. This CDR3 has 15 amino acids. Germline CDR1 reads SGHAT; CDR2 reads FQNNGV. This CDR3 reads CASSSFKRLADTQYF. CDR3 nucleotides: TGTGCCAGCAGCTCCTTCAAAAGACTTGCAGATACGCAGTATTTT.

The CDR3, as DNA: TGCAGTGCTAGCGGACAGGGGTACGAGCAGTACTTC. Amino acids: CSASGQGYEQYF. V and J are TRBV20-1 and TRBJ2-1; 9 bases are a match to TRBD1. TRBJ2-7 matches the DNA end more closely, so the J call is doubtful. This CDR3 is built from 12 residues. CDR1 and CDR2 (germline): DFQATT, SNEGSKA (reference sequence).

The chain has TRBV2 and TRBJ2-3; 9 bases line up with TRBD1. CDR3 length: 14 residues. Trimming removed 6 bases from V and 3 bases from J; junction bases left unmatched: 4. CDR1 and CDR2 (germline): SNHLY, FYNNEI. In nucleotides, the CDR3 is TGTGCCAGCAGGACTGGGACAGGGACAGATACGCAGTATTTT. Its translation is CASRTGTGTDTQYF.

Ten or more counts support this clonotype. The CDR3 DNA reads as TGTGCCAGCAGACAGCACAACCAAGAGACCCAGTACTTC. It is translated as CASRQHNQETQYF. The chain is built from TRBV6-2 or TRBV6-3 and TRBJ2-5; D is undetermined. V lost 6 bases and J 0 bases, leaving 8 bases between the germline ends. This CDR3 contains 13 residues. Looked up from germline, CDR1 is MNHEY and CDR2 is SVGEGT.

The gene calls are TRBV4-3 and TRBJ1-5, with D possibly TRBD1 on 6 matching bases. The CDR3 loop spans 15 amino acids. The V and J ends lost 0 bases and 7 bases respectively, with 13 bases between them. Germline CDR1 and CDR2: LGHNA and YSLEER. This chain's CDR3 is CASSQETGIRQPQHF. The CDR3, as DNA: TGCGCCAGCAGCCAAGAAACAGGGATCCGACAGCCCCAGCATTTT.

This chain connects TRBV14 to TRBJ2-7; D unclear. CDR1 and CDR2 from the germline V gene are SGHDN and FVKESK. The CDR3 length is 13 residues. V lost 2 bases and J 4 bases, leaving 9 bases between the germline ends. CDR3 DNA: TGTGCCAGCAGCCAACTCGACGAATACGAGCAGTACGTC. Translation: CASSQLDEYEQYV.

As concerns this clonotype: At one end, the junction sequence differs from germline, possibly due to a read error. The chain uses TRBV7-9 and TRBJ1-3, with unresolved D. The germline V gene encodes CDR1 SEHNR and CDR2 FQNEAQ (reference sequence). This CDR3 spans 13 amino acids. CDR3 sequence (DNA): TGTGCCAGCAGATTAGGGCTGGGAAACACCATATATTTT. Its protein product is CASRLGLGNTIYF.

The sample holds a few counts of this clonotype. The chain carries TRBV30 and TRBJ2-3; no firm D call. The V gene lost 4 bases and the J gene lost 1 base, with 12 bases spanning the gap. The CDR3 is made up of 14 amino acids. CDR1 GTSNPN and CDR2 SVGIG come from the germline V gene (reference sequence). The CDR3 DNA reads as TGTGCCTGGAATGAACCTGGAGGCACAGATACGCAGTATTTT. This codes for CAWNEPGGTDTQYF.

This clonotype came up many times. The V and J genes are TRBV7-3 and TRBJ2-5; D uncertain. Deletions cut 4 bases from V and 4 bases from J, with 10 bases between. CDR3 length equals 13 residues. CDR1 and CDR2 from the germline V gene are SGHTA and FQGTGA. CDR3 DNA sequence: TGTGCCAGCAGCTCTCGACGAGGAGAGACCCAGTACTTC. Its translation is CASSSRRGETQYF.

The CDR3, as DNA: TGTGCCAGCAGCGGGGGAGTTAAGGCTTTCTTT. Protein product: CASSGGVKAFF. The chain combines TRBV7-8 with TRBJ1-1; D is perhaps TRBD1 (5 bases). Germline V gene data show CDR1 as SGHVS and CDR2 as FQNEAQ. The CDR3 runs 11 residues. V was shortened by 5 bases and J by 11 bases, with 12 bases between the two germline ends.

On this clonotype itself: Compared with germline, one end of the junction differs, possibly owing to a read error. This sequence joins TRBV6-1 and TRBJ1-5; D is undetermined. In germline, CDR1 is MNHNS, CDR2 SASEGT. This CDR3 region has 14 residues. The CDR3 is CASDGLHDNQPQHF. The CDR3 DNA is TGTGCCAGCGACGGGCTGCACGATAATCAACCCCAGCATTTT.

This clonotype appeared a few times. The CDR3 loop reads CASSPESSNYGYTF. The CDR3 DNA reads as TGCGCCAGCAGCCCCGAGTCTTCTAACTATGGCTACACCTTC. The chain combines TRBV5-1 with TRBJ1-2; D unclear. Germline CDR1 is SGHRS and CDR2 is YFSETQ. This CDR3 contains 14 residues. V was shortened by 4 bases and J by 0 bases, with 10 bases between the two germline ends.

The chain links TRBV7-2 to TRBJ2-4; tentatively, D is TRBD2 (5 bases). Germline CDR1 SGHTA, CDR2 FQGNSA. V shed 5 bases and J shed 0 bases, with 14 bases lying between them. The CDR3 runs to 16 residues. The CDR3 nucleotides read TGTGCCAGCAGCCCCTCGAGCGGTCTAGCCAAAAACATTCAGTACTTC. Protein product: CASSPSSGLAKNIQYF. The variable domain in full, completed from reference TRBV7-2 and TRBJ2-4, reads GAGVSQSPSNKVTEKGKDVELRCDPISGHTALYWYRQSLGQGLEFLIYFQGNSAPDKSGLPSDRFSAERTGGSVSTLTIQRTQQEDSAVYLCASSPSSGLAKNIQYFGAGTRLSVL.

Ten or more counts support this clonotype. The gene calls are TRBV20-1 and TRBJ2-1; D is possibly TRBD2 (6 bases). The germline gives CDR1 DFQATT, CDR2 SNEGSKA (reference sequence). The V end lost 6 bases, the J end lost 0 bases, and 18 bases lay between the germline ends. The CDR3 is 16 residues long. CDR3 DNA: TGCAGTGCGAACCACCCCTACGGGGGCTCCTACAATGAGCAGTTCTTC. Its protein product is CSANHPYGGSYNEQFF.

In its sample, this clonotype was seen many times. This sequence joins TRBV19 and TRBJ1-1; 8 bases agree with TRBD1. This CDR3 comprises 14 residues. The germline CDR1 and CDR2 sequences are LNHDA and SQIVND (reference sequence). The junction had 13 bases not matched to a gene; V was cut back by 10 bases and J by 6 bases. This chain's CDR3 is CATRQGPQPPEAFF. The CDR3 DNA follows: TGTGCCACTCGACAGGGGCCGCAACCACCTGAAGCTTTCTTT.

J is TRBJ2-7 and V is TRBV28; tentatively, D is TRBD2 (6 bases). The CDR3 covers 16 residues. V gave up 6 bases and J gave up 4 bases, with 22 bases separating them. The V gene's germline CDR1 is MDHEN and CDR2 SYDVKM. The CDR3 region has the DNA TGTGCCAGCAGACCTTCCGGGACTTCCCTTACGTACGAGCAGTACGTC. As protein: CASRPSGTSLTYEQYV.

As regards this clonotype: A clone one base away is much larger, so this may be a read error. The CDR3, as DNA: TGTGCCACCGGCAGAGTTCAAGAGACCCAGTACTTC. Its translation is CATGRVQETQYF. The chain carries TRBV15 and TRBJ2-5; D is unresolved. Looked up from germline, CDR1 is LNHNV and CDR2 is YYDKDF (reference sequence). The CDR3 extends over 12 amino acids.

The chain joins TRBV9 to TRBJ2-3; D is possibly TRBD1 or TRBD2 (5 bases each). The germline V and J ends were trimmed by 4 bases and 8 bases, with 26 bases remaining between them. The CDR3 spans 17 residues. Germline V gene data show CDR1 as SGDLS and CDR2 as YYNGEE. CDR3 sequence (DNA): TGTGCCAGCAGCACCGACTCGGCTGAGGGGCCCTATGGTACGCAGTATTTT. It yields the protein CASSTDSAEGPYGTQYF. The entire variable domain, with the rest obtained from reference TRBV9 and TRBJ2-3, is as follows: DSGVTQTPKHLITATGQRVTLRCSPRSGDLSVYWYQQSLDQGLQFLIQYYNGEERAKGNILERFSAQQFPDLHSELNLSSLELGDSALYFCASSTDSAEGPYGTQYFGPGTRLTVL.

The V call is TRBV20-1, the J call TRBJ1-4, with 7 bases matching TRBD1. The CDR3 sequence is 15 residues long. V shed 3 bases and J 4 bases; nucleotides not matched to a gene: 8. CDR1 is DFQATT, CDR2 SNEGSKA, per germline (reference sequence). CDR3 DNA sequence: TGCAGTGCTAGTCGCCCGGGACAGCGTAATGAAAAACTGTTTTTT. The encoded protein is CSASRPGQRNEKLFF.

The genes are TRBV7-9 and TRBJ2-3; 9 positions agree with TRBD1. The length of the CDR3 is 16 residues. Germline lookup yields CDR1 SEHNR and CDR2 FQNEAQ (reference sequence). The J segment lost 4 bases and the V segment lost 5 bases, leaving 10 bases of the junction unmatched. CDR3 protein: CASSAPGTGKADTQYF. CDR3 coding DNA: TGTGCCAGCAGCGCCCCCGGGACAGGGAAAGCAGATACGCAGTATTTT. The full variable domain, its missing parts supplied by reference TRBV7-9 and TRBJ2-3, is DTGVSQNPRHKITKRGQNVTFRCDPISEHNRLYWYRQTLGQGPEFLTYFQNEAQLEKSRLLSDRFSAERPKGSFSTLEIQRTEQGDSAMYLCASSAPGTGKADTQYFGPGTRLTVL.

A few counts support this clonotype. The J gene is TRBJ2-5, the V gene TRBV6-5; the D gene is possibly TRBD2 (5 bases). V lost 0 bases and J lost 5, with 13 bases in between. The CDR3 extends over 15 amino acids. Germline loops: CDR1 MNHEY, CDR2 SVGAGI. The CDR3 region has the DNA TGTGCCAGCAGTTACTCGATTAATGGGGAGGAGACCCAGTACTTC. Its protein product is CASSYSINGEETQYF.

At least ten counts were recorded for this clonotype. The chain joins TRBV7-6 to TRBJ1-1; D is uncertain. In germline, CDR1 is SGHVS, CDR2 FNYEAQ. V lost 5 bases, J lost 1 base, and 11 bases lay in between. The CDR3 totals 14 residues. The CDR3 loop reads CASSPGSRNTEAFF. The CDR3 region has the DNA TGTGCCAGCAGCCCGGGGTCGCGGAACACTGAAGCTTTCTTT.

The V gene is TRBV7-2, the J gene TRBJ2-3; 11 bases are shared with TRBD2. V trimming: 5 bases; J trimming: 1 base; junction bases outside the gene matches: 5. The CDR3 length is 16 residues. Germline CDR1 is SGHTA and CDR2 is FQGNSA. The CDR3, as DNA: TGTGCCAGCAGCATCGGGACTAGCGGACGCACAGATACGCAGTATTTT. Its translation is CASSIGTSGRTDTQYF.

This clonotype turned up a few times. V usage is TRBV7-9 and J usage is TRBJ2-1; no clear D. CDR1 SEHNR and CDR2 FQNEAQ come from the germline V gene (reference sequence). Trimming took 5 bases from V and 1 from J, leaving 12 bases between them. The CDR3 has 15 amino acids. CDR3 region: CASSNGPASYNEQFF. The CDR3 DNA reads TGTGCCAGCAGCAATGGACCGGCGTCCTACAATGAGCAGTTCTTC.

This CDR3 reads CASSLVGSYEQYF. CDR3 sequence (DNA): TGCGCCAGCAGCTTGGTCGGCTCCTACGAGCAGTACTTC. The gene calls are TRBV5-1 and TRBJ2-7; no reliable D call. With 0 bases removed from V and 0 bases from J, the gap between germline ends came to 4 bases. The CDR3 sequence is 13 residues long. Germline V gives CDR1 SGHRS, CDR2 YFSETQ. The variable domain in full, completed from reference TRBV5-1 and TRBJ2-7, reads KAGVTQTPRYLIKTRGQQVTLSCSPISGHRSVSWYQQTPGQGLQFLFEYFSETQRNKGNFPGRFSGRQFSNSRSEMNVSTLELGDSALYLCASSLVGSYEQYFGPGTRLTVT.

This clonotype was seen a handful of times. The chain links TRBV9 to TRBJ2-5; the match to TRBD1 covers 7 bases. Germline lookup yields CDR1 SGDLS and CDR2 YYNGEE. The CDR3 runs 15 residues. J lost 3 bases, V lost 0 bases, and 5 bases had no gene match. The CDR3 protein is CASSVEKGAKETQYF. In DNA, the CDR3 is TGTGCCAGCAGCGTAGAAAAGGGGGCGAAAGAGACCCAGTACTTC.